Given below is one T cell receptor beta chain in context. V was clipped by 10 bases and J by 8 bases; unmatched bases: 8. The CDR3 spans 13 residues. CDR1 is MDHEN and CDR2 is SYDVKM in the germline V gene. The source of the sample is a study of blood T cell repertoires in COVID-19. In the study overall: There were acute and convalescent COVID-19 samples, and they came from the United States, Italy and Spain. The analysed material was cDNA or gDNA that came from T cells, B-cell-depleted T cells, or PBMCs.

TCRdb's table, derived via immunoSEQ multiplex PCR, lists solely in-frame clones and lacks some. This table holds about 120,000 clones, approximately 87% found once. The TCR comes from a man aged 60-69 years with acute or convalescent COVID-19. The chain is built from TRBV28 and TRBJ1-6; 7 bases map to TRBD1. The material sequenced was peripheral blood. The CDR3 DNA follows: TGTGCCACCACGGAACAGGGGTATTCACCCCTCCACTTT. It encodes CATTEQGYSPLHF.